This is a list of T cell receptor beta chains from one sample in a study of identical twins. From the 5' RACE reads, TCRdb called clonotypes with MiXCR, one entry per CDR3 protein. The sample has 1.5 million to 2 million distinct CDR3 sequences; around a third are singletons. Sequencing used cord blood. The receptors were sampled from a newborn girl in good health. CDR3s include the opening cysteine and the closing phenylalanine or tryptophan. The D gene is left open where the match is weak. Expanded clones are given a class, and other clones once, few, many or no size at all.

clone size,D gene,J gene,V gene,CDR3 DNA,CDR3 protein
few,.,TRBJ1-1,TRBV6-5,TGTGCCAGCAGTTACCGGGACGGTGAAGCTTTCTTT,CASSYRDGEAFF
.,.,TRBJ2-3,TRBV20-1,TGCAGTGCTAGCGGGGGTAAAGGCACAGATACGCAGTATTTT,CSASGGKGTDTQYF
few,.,TRBJ2-4,TRBV19,TGTGCCAGTAGTATAGGGCAGGGAGGAAACATTCAGTACTTC,CASSIGQGGNIQYF
few,.,TRBJ2-1,TRBV20-1,TGCAGTGCGCCGATACAGGGAAGCTCCTACAATGAGCAGTTCTTC,CSAPIQGSSYNEQFF
once,.,TRBJ2-7,TRBV7-9,TGTGCCAGCAGCTCCACAGGGCGGCTCATCGAACTATCCGAGCAGTACTTC,CASSSTGRLIELSEQYF
.,TRBD2,TRBJ2-7,TRBV4-2,TGTGCCAGCAGCCCATCGGTGGCTAGCGGCTACGAGCAGTACTTC,CASSPSVASGYEQYF
.,.,TRBJ1-6,TRBV4-2,TGTGCCAGCAGCCAGAACCGGGACGGATATAATTCACCCCTCCACTTT,CASSQNRDGYNSPLHF
.,.,TRBJ1-2,TRBV6-6,TGTGCCAGCAGTTACTCCTTGGCAGGGCCTGGCTACACCTTC,CASSYSLAGPGYTF
.,TRBD2,TRBJ2-1,TRBV27,TGTGCCAGCAAGGAATCTAGCGGGAGAATCTCGTACAATGAGCAGTTCTTC,CASKESSGRISYNEQFF
.,TRBD2,TRBJ2-1,TRBV20-1,TGCAGTGCTAGAGTGCGGGGGGGCCGGAATGAGCAGTTCTTC,CSARVRGGRNEQFF
few,.,TRBJ1-2,TRBV3-1,TGTGCCAGCAGCCAAGTAAGCGGGGCCCTGGGCTACACCTTC,CASSQVSGALGYTF
.,TRBD2,TRBJ2-1,TRBV4-1,TGCGCCAGCAGCCCACTAGCGGGAAACTACAATGAGCAGTTCTTC,CASSPLAGNYNEQFF
.,.,TRBJ2-7,TRBV7-9,TGTGCCAGCAGCCTGGACTGGGAACGGGCCTACGAGCAGTACTTC,CASSLDWERAYEQYF
.,TRBD2,TRBJ2-4,TRBV6-1,TGTGCCAGCTCATTAAGGACGGACCTAGCGGGAGCCGGTGAGCAGTACTTC,CASSLRTDLAGAGEQYF
.,.,TRBJ2-3,TRBV4-2,TGTGCCAGCAGCCAAGATCATAAAGATACGCAGTATTTT,CASSQDHKDTQYF
.,.,TRBJ1-6,TRBV6-6,TGTGCCAGCAGGACCGCAGGGAGGGATAATTCACCCCTCCACTTT,CASRTAGRDNSPLHF
few,.,TRBJ2-3,TRBV7-2,TGTGCCAGCAGCTCGGAGTCTAGCGCAGATACGCAGTATTTT,CASSSESSADTQYF
few,TRBD1,TRBJ1-1,TRBV29-1,TGCAGCGTTGAAAGACAGGGGGCAGGGAACACTGAAGCTTTCTTT,CSVERQGAGNTEAFF
.,.,TRBJ1-2,TRBV5-5,TGTGCCAGCAGCCATGGGGACTCCTATGGCTACACCTTC,CASSHGDSYGYTF
.,.,TRBJ1-1,TRBV20-1,TGCAGTGCCACGCAAGGGTTTAGGAACACTGAAGCTTTCTTT,CSATQGFRNTEAFF
few,TRBD2,TRBJ2-1,TRBV4-2,TGTGCCAGCAGCTATGGACTAGCGACTCCTGAGCAGTTCTTC,CASSYGLATPEQFF
.,TRBD1,TRBJ1-5,TRBV20-1,TGCAGTGCCAGACCGGGACAGGGGGTTGGAGGCAATCAGCCCCAGCATTTT,CSARPGQGVGGNQPQHF
.,TRBD2,TRBJ2-2,TRBV6-1,TGTGCCAGCAACCCCGGACTAGCGGGCCGCACCGGGGAGCTGTTTTTT,CASNPGLAGRTGELFF
.,TRBD2,TRBJ2-3,TRBV20-1,TGCAGTGCCCGTAGTGAATCTAGCGGGAGCACAGATACGCAGTATTTT,CSARSESSGSTDTQYF
.,.,TRBJ2-5,TRBV20-1,TGCAGTGCCATTGTCGGGAATTACCAAGAGACCCAGTACTTC,CSAIVGNYQETQYF
few,.,TRBJ1-1,TRBV20-1,TGCAGTGCCACCCGACGCCGGGGCATGAACACTGAAGCTTTCTTT,CSATRRRGMNTEAFF
.,.,TRBJ1-1,TRBV27,TGTGCCAGCAGTCCATTCCAGAACACTGAAGCTTTCTTT,CASSPFQNTEAFF
.,TRBD1,TRBJ2-3,TRBV27,TGTGCCAGCAGTTTATCCTACGCAAGCCTCTGGACAGGGAGAACAGATACGCAGTATTTT,CASSLSYASLWTGRTDTQYF
.,.,TRBJ1-1,TRBV7-8,TGTGCCAGCAGCTCACCGGGACATCTTAACACTGAAGCTTTCTTT,CASSSPGHLNTEAFF
few,TRBD1,TRBJ2-7,TRBV9,TGTGCCAGCAGCCCGCGACCACTTTCTCCGGGACAGATAATCTACGAGCAGTACTTC,CASSPRPLSPGQIIYEQYF
few,TRBD2,TRBJ2-5,TRBV11-2,TGTGCCAGCAGCTTCACTAGCGGGGTGGAGACCCAGTACTTC,CASSFTSGVETQYF
many,TRBD1,TRBJ2-1,TRBV29-1,TGCAGCGTCGGGACAGGGGTAGGCGAGCAGTTCTTC,CSVGTGVGEQFF
.,.,TRBJ1-5,TRBV5-1,TGCGTCAGCAGGACAGACAGCAATCAGCCCCAGCATTTT,CVSRTDSNQPQHF
.,.,TRBJ1-5,TRBV18,TGTGCCAGCTCACCTCTCCGGGACATTATCCAGCCCCAGCATTTT,CASSPLRDIIQPQHF
few,TRBD1,TRBJ2-3,TRBV20-1,TGCAGTGCTAGAGATCCCCGGACAGGGTCGGGAACAGATACGCAGTATTTT,CSARDPRTGSGTDTQYF
few,.,TRBJ1-4,TRBV10-3,TGTGCCATCAGTGACAGGGGTGAAAAACTGTTTTTT,CAISDRGEKLFF
.,TRBD2,TRBJ2-5,TRBV12-3/TRBV12-4,TGTGCCAGCAGTTTCTCCGGGACTATGGAGTACTTC,CASSFSGTMEYF
few,.,TRBJ2-7,TRBV28,TGTGCCAGCACCCTTGGGACGGTCTCCTACGAGCAGTACTTC,CASTLGTVSYEQYF
few,.,TRBJ2-3,TRBV20-1,TGCAGTGCTAGTGTTCCTGTAACCACAGATACGCAGTATTTT,CSASVPVTTDTQYF
.,.,TRBJ2-1,TRBV7-2,TGTGCCAGCAGCTTAAGGGTGGCGGGAAACTCCTACAATGAGCAGTTCTTC,CASSLRVAGNSYNEQFF
.,.,TRBJ1-1,TRBV4-2,TGTGCCAGCAGCCAAGCGGGAGGGCACCAGAACACTGAAGCTTTCTTT,CASSQAGGHQNTEAFF
.,.,TRBJ1-2,TRBV7-8,TGTGCCAGCAGCTCAGAGCGGGGGAGCTATGGCTACATCTTC,CASSSERGSYGYIF
few,.,TRBJ1-6,TRBV5-8,TGTGCCAGCAGCTTTCCAGGGAGTTCACCCCTCCACTTT,CASSFPGSSPLHF
.,.,TRBJ2-1,TRBV2,TGTGCCAGCAGTGAAAACAGGATGAATGAGCAGTTCTTC,CASSENRMNEQFF
.,TRBD2,TRBJ2-7,TRBV19,TGTGCCAGTAGTATGACTAGCGGCTACGAGCAGTACTTC,CASSMTSGYEQYF